These 22 T cell receptor beta chains came from one sample sequenced in a study of spatial heterogeneity in lung cancer. Study-wide findings and caveats: One measure, the expanded intratumoral alpha and beta TCR count, tracked tumor mutation counts.

Indicated time point: sample taken at primary tumor resection. MiXCR was run by TCRdb on the 5' RACE reads, yielding one entry per CDR3 protein. Found here are 4,800 or so distinct CDR3 sequences, approximately 24% of them singletons; the top ten hold roughly a tenth. These TCRs are of unknown antigen specificity. The specimen was lung tumor tissue, collected at surgery. These receptors all stem from a male donor with early-stage non-small cell lung cancer.

This clonotype came up once. This rearrangement joins TRBV5-6 to TRBJ2-7; D unresolved. This CDR3 contains 13 residues. Germline V lookup: CDR1 SGHDT, CDR2 YYEEEE. Trimming pared 0 bases from V and 3 bases from J, leaving 7 bases between. This CDR3 reads CASSLDWNYEQYF. CDR3 in DNA: TGTGCCAGCAGCTTGGATTGGAACTACGAGCAGTACTTC.

The chain couples TRBV6-1 to TRBJ2-3; D not resolved. Trimming took off 7 bases at V and 2 bases at J, with 13 bases between the two ends. CDR3 size: 14 residues. The germline V gene encodes CDR1 MNHNS and CDR2 SASEGT. CDR3: CASTYQDPTDTQYF. The CDR3 DNA sequence: TGTGCCAGCACCTACCAGGACCCCACAGATACGCAGTATTTT.

This chain joins TRBV28 and TRBJ1-1; TRBD1 might be the D (6 bases). The CDR3 is 15 residues long. The V gene's germline CDR1 is MDHEN and CDR2 SYDVKM. The V and J ends lost 6 bases and 5 bases respectively, with 19 bases between them. CDR3 nucleotides: TGTGCCAGCAGCCTCGGGGGCAGGGTGTCGACTGAAGCTTTCTTT. Its translation is CASSLGGRVSTEAFF. The full variable domain, completed using reference TRBV28 and TRBJ1-1, is DVKVTQSSRYLVKRTGEKVFLECVQDMDHENMFWYRQDPGLGLRLIYFSYDVKMKEKGDIPEGYSVSREKKERFSLILESASTNQTSMYLCASSLGGRVSTEAFFGQGTRLTVV.

J is TRBJ2-3 and V is TRBV7-2; D is unresolved. This CDR3 is built from 12 residues. CDR1 and CDR2 (germline): SGHTA, FQGNSA. V dropped 2 bases and J dropped 3 bases, with 3 bases sitting between them. The CDR3 loop is CASSLSTDTQYF. CDR3 bases: TGTGCCAGCAGCTTAAGTACAGATACGCAGTATTTT.

This clonotype was picked up one time. The chain recombines TRBV7-9 with TRBJ2-7; perhaps TRBD1 as D (5 bases). Germline-derived CDR1 and CDR2 are SEHNR and FQNEAQ (reference sequence). Trimming removed 5 bases at V and 2 bases at J, with 10 bases between. This CDR3 contains 13 residues. The CDR3 DNA reads as TGTGCCAGCAGCGGCAGGGTAACCTACGAGCAGTACTTC. It translates to CASSGRVTYEQYF.

By share, this clonotype counts as large. The gene calls are TRBV7-3 and TRBJ2-5; 9 bases fit TRBD2. V lost 6 bases to trimming and J lost 5 bases; unmatched junction nucleotides: 7. This CDR3 has 14 residues. Germline V CDR1 and CDR2: SGHTA, FQGTGA. CDR3 amino acids: CASSRSGSRETQYF. CDR3 nucleotides: TGTGCCAGCAGTCGTAGCGGGAGTCGGGAGACCCAGTACTTC.

Only a few counts were recorded for this clonotype. The V gene is TRBV29-1, the J gene TRBJ2-3; D might be TRBD1 or TRBD2, each matching 7 bases. CDR1 and CDR2 from the germline V gene are SQVTM and ANQGSEA. V lost 5 bases and J 2 bases, leaving 26 bases between the germline ends. This CDR3 contains 18 residues. CDR3 amino acids: CSVRRGQNTGLNTDTQYF. The CDR3 DNA reads TGCAGCGTTCGGCGGGGACAGAATACGGGACTAAACACAGATACGCAGTATTTT.

The chain uses TRBV20-1 and TRBJ2-7; 10 bases agree with TRBD2. CDR1 and CDR2 (germline): DFQATT, SNEGSKA (reference sequence). The CDR3 spans 15 residues. Trimming at V came to 5 bases and at J to 2 bases, leaving 9 bases not matched to a gene. DNA for the CDR3: TGCAGTGCTCAAGGGGCTAGCGGGAGAGCCTACGAGCAGTACTTC. Its protein product is CSAQGASGRAYEQYF.

This clonotype has just one count. J is TRBJ2-1 and V is TRBV7-2, with 7 bases aligning to TRBD2. The CDR3 is 15 amino acids. Trimming removed 7 bases from V and 5 bases from J; junction bases left unmatched: 11. Germline values: CDR1 SGHTA, CDR2 FQGNSA. The CDR3 loop reads CASTDWTSDNNEQFF. In DNA form, the CDR3 reads TGTGCCAGCACCGACTGGACTAGTGACAACAATGAGCAGTTCTTC.

This clonotype was detected only a few times. The rearrangement uses TRBV28 and TRBJ2-1; the D is unclear. The CDR3 sequence is 15 residues long. Germline CDR1 MDHEN, CDR2 SYDVKM. Trimming took 2 bases from V and 4 from J, leaving 12 bases between them. The chain's CDR3 is CASSLQSVLYNEQFF. The CDR3 nucleotides read TGTGCCAGCAGTTTACAGTCAGTGCTTTACAATGAGCAGTTCTTC.

V usage is TRBV4-2 and J usage is TRBJ2-6; possibly TRBD1 or TRBD2 for D (5 bases each). V was cut by 8 bases and J by 0 bases, with 20 bases left in between. The CDR3 runs to 18 residues. Germline CDR1 reads LGHNA; CDR2 reads YNFKEQ. The CDR3 reads CASGPNSDSGSGANVLTF. CDR3 nucleotide sequence: TGTGCCAGCGGTCCAAATTCAGACAGCGGCTCTGGGGCCAACGTCCTGACTTTC.

The J gene is TRBJ2-7, the V gene TRBV28, with unresolved D. This CDR3 has 13 residues. Trimming removed 3 bases at V and 3 bases at J, with 9 bases between. Germline CDR1 MDHEN, CDR2 SYDVKM. In DNA, the CDR3 is TGTGCCAGCAGTTTGCCAGGATTCTACGAGCAGTACTTC. Translated: CASSLPGFYEQYF.

This clonotype was counted a few times. In nucleotides, the CDR3 is TGTGCCTGGAGCTCGGGGACTGAAGCTTTCTTT. Translated, it gives CAWSSGTEAFF. The V gene is TRBV30, the J gene TRBJ1-1, with D uncertain. The germline V and J ends were trimmed by 3 bases and 5 bases, with 7 bases remaining between them. CDR3 length equals 11 residues. The germline V gene has CDR1 GTSNPN and CDR2 SVGIG (reference sequence).

The chain carries TRBV5-1 and TRBJ2-7; 10 bases line up with TRBD1. The CDR3 has 14 amino acids. The germline V gene has CDR1 SGHRS and CDR2 YFSETQ. V gave up 4 bases and J gave up 3 bases; unmatched junction bases: 4. CDR3 DNA: TGCGCCAGCAGCACCCGGACAGGGGGCTACGAGCAGTACTTC. Its protein is CASSTRTGGYEQYF.

This clonotype was recorded many times. This sequence joins TRBV28 and TRBJ1-5; D is possibly TRBD1 (5 bases). This CDR3 has 15 amino acids. Germline-derived CDR1 and CDR2 are MDHEN and SYDVKM. The germline V and J ends were trimmed by 2 bases and 7 bases, with 15 bases remaining between them. CDR3 sequence: CASSLLQGSEQPQHF. The DNA for the CDR3 is TGTGCCAGCAGTTTACTGCAGGGTTCTGAGCAGCCCCAGCATTTT.

This clonotype qualifies as medium-sized. The chain is built from TRBV20-1 and TRBJ2-3; 7 bases are shared with TRBD2. The germline CDR1 and CDR2 sequences are DFQATT and SNEGSKA (reference sequence). CDR3 length: 15 amino acids. Trimming cost V 3 bases and J 6 bases; bases outside gene matches: 12. The CDR3 nucleotides read TGCAGTGCTAGGACGGCGGCGGGAGAGTCGGATACGCAGTATTTT. It specifies CSARTAAGESDTQYF.

This chain links TRBV5-1 with TRBJ2-7; the D call may be TRBD1 or TRBD2 (5 bases each). The V gene's germline CDR1 is SGHRS and CDR2 YFSETQ. There are 15 residues in the CDR3. V was pared by 5 bases and J by 3 bases, with 18 bases between. CDR3: CASRITSGQIYEQYF. The CDR3 nucleotides read TGCGCCAGCAGGATTACTTCGGGGCAGATCTACGAGCAGTACTTC.

V and J are TRBV5-1 and TRBJ2-7; no clear D gene. Per the germline V gene, CDR1 is SGHRS and CDR2 is YFSETQ. The CDR3 contains 14 residues. V was cut by 2 bases and J by 3 bases, with 12 bases left in between. The DNA of the CDR3 is TGCGCCAGCAGCTTTGAACTATCCCGCTACGAGCAGTACTTC. Its translation is CASSFELSRYEQYF.

The table lists this clonotype with a few counts. The chain links TRBV7-2 to TRBJ2-6; 12 bases match TRBD1. The germline V gene encodes CDR1 SGHTA and CDR2 FQGNSA. V dropped 4 bases and J dropped 4; count of bases not matched to a gene: 8. This CDR3 contains 18 residues. CDR3 protein: CASSSPGQGAEGANVLTF. The DNA of the CDR3 is TGTGCCAGCAGCTCCCCGGGACAGGGGGCGGAAGGGGCCAACGTCCTGACTTTC.

By share of the sample, this clonotype is medium-sized. The chain couples TRBV6-1 to TRBJ2-3; D is unclear. V was clipped by 6 bases and J by 6 bases, with 16 bases between them. There are 14 residues in the CDR3. Per germline, CDR1 MNHNS and CDR2 SASEGT. The DNA for the CDR3 is TGTGCCAGCAGAGTACCGGACGGTTTGGATACGCAGTATTTT. Residues: CASRVPDGLDTQYF.

This clonotype has more than one count but fewer than ten. V gene TRBV12-3 or TRBV12-4 combines with J gene TRBJ2-7; 9 bases are shared with TRBD1. V trimming: 4 bases; J trimming: 5 bases; junction bases outside the gene matches: 15. The CDR3 has 17 amino acids. The CDR3: CASSSLGTGYTSDEQYF. The DNA for the CDR3 is TGTGCCAGCAGTTCCCTGGGGACAGGGTATACTTCGGACGAGCAGTACTTC.

The V call is TRBV7-2, the J call TRBJ1-1; 7 nucleotides match TRBD1. V dropped 6 bases and J dropped 2; count of bases not matched to a gene: 3. The germline V gene encodes CDR1 SGHTA and CDR2 FQGNSA. The CDR3 has 13 residues. The CDR3 DNA is TGTGCCAGCAGTCGACAGGGAAACACTGAAGCTTTCTTT. Its translation is CASSRQGNTEAFF.